This T cell receptor beta chain is drawn from a study of T-cell reconstitution after alpha-beta-depleted transplantation in children. Overall study results and limits: T-cell counts and diversity were attributed mostly to newly produced T cells one year after transplant.

The sample holds a few counts of this clonotype. Its antigen is unidentified. Unique molecular identifiers were used to barcode this TCRbeta library. TCRdb called the PCR reads again in MiXCR, with one record for every CDR3 protein. Among about a million distinct CDR3 sequences listed, about 30% were seen once. Trimming cost V 3 bases and J 3 bases, with 6 bases left between them. Germline V gene data show CDR1 as SGHRS and CDR2 as YFSETQ. This CDR3 comprises 13 residues. The rearrangement joins TRBV5-1 to TRBJ2-2; D ambiguous. This clonotype originated in a boy in the first two years of life who had a stem cell transplant for SCID, so the T cells may come from the graft donor. Sample: PBMCs, mostly from graft donor cells, taken 360 days after TCRalphabeta/CD19-depleted stem cell transplant. The chain's CDR3 is CASSSFDTGELFF. CDR3 nucleotides: TGCGCCAGCAGCTCTTTCGACACCGGGGAGCTGTTTTTT.